This is a list of T cell receptor beta chains from one sample in a study of OX40 agonist ivuxolimab in advanced cancers. Profiled with immunoSEQ multiplex PCR; TCRdb holds only in-frame clones, not every one. The sample gives 65,000 to 90,000 clones, 85% to 90% of which show up once; about 0.53% is in the top ten. This specimen consisted of CD4+ or CD8+ T cells sorted from blood, obtained in a trial of the OX40 agonist ivuxolimab. These receptors were obtained from an adult with an advanced solid tumor such as melanoma, head and neck, liver or kidney cancer. Both conserved end residues are part of each CDR3. The D gene is left open where the match is weak. For some rows the clone size is stated as once, few or many, or as a class when expanded; others skip it.

>-|TRBJ1-2|-|TRBV6-5
TGTGCCATCAAGACAGGCTTCTATGGCTACACCTTC
CAIKTGFYGYTF
>once|TRBJ2-2|-|TRBV19
TGTGCCAGTAGTATGAAGGGACTTAACACCGGGGAGCTGTTTTTT
CASSMKGLNTGELFF
>-|TRBJ2-2|TRBD2|TRBV5-1
TGCGCCAGCAGCTCCGGGACTAGCAGTACCGGGGAGCTGTTTTTT
CASSSGTSSTGELFF
>-|TRBJ2-1|-|TRBV6-6
TGTGCCAGCAGTTCGGGCCAATCGGATCGTCACAATGAGCAGTTCTTC
CASSSGQSDRHNEQFF
>-|TRBJ2-7|TRBD2|TRBV28
TGTGCCAGCGGTAGACTAGCGGGAGACTTCTCCTACGAGCAGTACTTC
CASGRLAGDFSYEQYF
>-|TRBJ2-6|-|TRBV5-6
TGTGCCAGCAGCTTGCCCGGGGCCCACTCTGGGGCCAACGTCCTGACTTTC
CASSLPGAHSGANVLTF
>-|TRBJ2-3|-|TRBV7-3
TGTGCCAGCAGCCCGGGGGCGGATACGCAGTATTTT
CASSPGADTQYF
>-|TRBJ2-1|TRBD2|TRBV6-1
TGTGCCAGCAGGACTAGCGGATACAATGAGCAGTTCTTC
CASRTSGYNEQFF
>once|TRBJ2-1|-|TRBV6-6
TGTGCCAGCAGTTACTCCTCCGGGACCTACAATGAGCAGTTCTTC
CASSYSSGTYNEQFF
>-|TRBJ2-1|-|TRBV15
TGTGCCACCAGCAGGGAGCAGAACAATGAGCAGTTCTTC
CATSREQNNEQFF
>few|TRBJ2-5|TRBD2|TRBV9
TGTGCCAGCAGCGTAGAGGGAGGGGAGACCCAGTACTTC
CASSVEGGETQYF
>-|TRBJ2-3|TRBD1|TRBV11-2
TGTGCCAGCAGCTTACAGGGGGCACGTGATACGCAGTATTTT
CASSLQGARDTQYF
>-|TRBJ2-1|TRBD1|TRBV19
TGTGCCAGTAGCAATTTACAGGGGTCCTACAATGAGCAGTTCTTC
CASSNLQGSYNEQFF
>-|TRBJ1-6|TRBD1|TRBV30
TGTGCCTGGAGTGTACGGGGACAGGCCCTGGAGGGGGCCTATAATTCACCCCTCCACTTT
CAWSVRGQALEGAYNSPLHF
>-|TRBJ1-3|-|TRBV5-1
TGCGCCAGCAGCTTGGCCGCGTCTGGAAACACCATATATTTT
CASSLAASGNTIYF
>-|TRBJ2-5|-|TRBV11-2
TGTGCCAGCAGCTTGTTAAGGGGTCGAGAGACCCAGTACTTC
CASSLLRGRETQYF
>-|TRBJ1-5|-|TRBV21-1
TGTGCCAGCAGCAAAAAGCCAGTGAATCAGCCCCAGCATTTT
CASSKKPVNQPQHF
>once|TRBJ2-7|-|TRBV5-4
TGTGCCAGCAGCTTGGGGGCAGGGGACCACGAGCAGTACTTC
CASSLGAGDHEQYF
>-|TRBJ2-2|-|TRBV30
TGTGCCTGGAGTAGAGATACCGGGGAGCTGTTTTTT
CAWSRDTGELFF
>-|TRBJ1-2|-|TRBV27
TGTGCCAGCAGTTTATCGAGCGGGGGGCGAGGCTACACCTTC
CASSLSSGGRGYTF
>-|TRBJ2-1|TRBD2|TRBV9
TGTGCCAGCAGCGTCCTCGTGGCGGGAGGTTACAATGAGCAGTTCTTC
CASSVLVAGGYNEQFF
>-|TRBJ2-3|-|TRBV7-9
TGTGCCAGCCAAGACCTGGCGCCAAGGGACACAGATACGCAGTATTTT
CASQDLAPRDTDTQYF
>-|TRBJ1-2|-|TRBV7-2
TGTGCCAGCAGTGAATCTTCGCTTAGGAACGTCGACTATGGCTACACCTTC
CASSESSLRNVDYGYTF
>-|TRBJ2-7|-|TRBV6-6
TGTGCCAGCAGGGTAGGGGCCTACGAGCAGTACTTC
CASRVGAYEQYF
>-|TRBJ1-1|-|TRBV11-2
TGTGCCAGCAGCTTGATGGGGATGAACACTGAAGCTTTCTTT
CASSLMGMNTEAFF
>-|TRBJ1-4|-|TRBV19
TGTGCCAGTAGACAGGGTGAAAAACTGTTTTTT
CASRQGEKLFF
>-|TRBJ1-4|-|TRBV7-2
TGTGCCAGCAGCCCCAACTGGCGGACAGCCGGGGAAAAACTGTTTTTT
CASSPNWRTAGEKLFF
>-|TRBJ1-1|-|TRBV5-5
TGTGCCAGCAGCTTGGTTCGGGGAGCCGAGAACACTGAAGCTTTCTTT
CASSLVRGAENTEAFF
>-|TRBJ2-7|TRBD1|TRBV12-5
TGTGCTAGTGGTTTACGACAGGGCGCGCAGTACTTC
CASGLRQGAQYF
>-|TRBJ1-1|-|TRBV2
TGTGCCACCATACACAGGGCACTGAACACTGAAGCTTTCTTT
CATIHRALNTEAFF
>-|TRBJ2-3|TRBD2|TRBV9
TGTGCCAGCAGCAACGGACTAGCGGGAGTGGATACGCAGTATTTT
CASSNGLAGVDTQYF
>-|TRBJ2-7|-|TRBV10-3
TGTGCCATCAGTGAAGTCCGCGAGCAGTACTTC
CAISEVREQYF
>-|TRBJ1-5|-|TRBV7-9
TGTGCCAGCAGCTCCCGGGGTGGTCAGCCCCAGCATTTT
CASSSRGGQPQHF
>-|TRBJ2-1|-|TRBV11-2
TGTGCCAGCAGCTTAGGACCCATTCCACTAGGATTCAATGAGCAGTTCTTC
CASSLGPIPLGFNEQFF
>-|TRBJ1-5|-|TRBV10-3
TGTGCCACCCAAAACGTAGGCGAGAGCAATCAGCCCCAGCATTTT
CATQNVGESNQPQHF
>-|TRBJ2-1|TRBD2|TRBV14
TGTGCCAGCAGCCAAGAGGGGGGGGAGCAGTTCTTC
CASSQEGGEQFF
>-|TRBJ2-7|-|TRBV19
TGTGCCAGTTCGAAGGGGCCGGGATCCTCCTACGAGCAGTACTTC
CASSKGPGSSYEQYF